This T cell receptor (beta chain) is drawn from a study of a mutant IDH1 vaccine in newly diagnosed glioma. Data came from immunoSEQ multiplex PCR; TCRdb stores just in-frame clones and leaves some out. The table includes around 69,000 clones, about 87% detected once. V lost 3 bases and J lost 2, with 12 bases in between. The CDR3 loop spans 14 amino acids. The germline gives CDR1 SQVTM, CDR2 ANQGSEA. Time point described: week 35, safety follow-up. Vaccination used 300 ug of mutant IDH1 20-mer peptide per dose, with topical imiquimod. Of note for this clone: Antigen unknown.

This receptor was obtained from a man under 40 with glioma. Sequencing was performed on PBMCs, taken from a glioma patient whose treatment included an IDH1 peptide vaccine. The V gene is TRBV29-1, the J gene TRBJ2-3; D possibly corresponds to TRBD2 (5 bases). In nucleotides, the CDR3 is TGCAGCGTTGAGGAGGCAGTAGTCACAGATACGCAGTATTTT. It yields the protein CSVEEAVVTDTQYF.